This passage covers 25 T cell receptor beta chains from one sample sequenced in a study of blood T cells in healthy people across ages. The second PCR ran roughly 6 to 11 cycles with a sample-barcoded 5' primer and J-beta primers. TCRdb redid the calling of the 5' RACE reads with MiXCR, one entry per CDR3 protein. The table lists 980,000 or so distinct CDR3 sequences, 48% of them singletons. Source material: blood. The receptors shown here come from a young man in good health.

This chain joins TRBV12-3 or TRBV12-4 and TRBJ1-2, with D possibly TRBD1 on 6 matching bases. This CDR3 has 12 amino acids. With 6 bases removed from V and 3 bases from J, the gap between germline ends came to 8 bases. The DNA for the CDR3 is TGTGCCAGCAGCCCAGGGGACTATGGCTACACCTTC. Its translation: CASSPGDYGYTF.

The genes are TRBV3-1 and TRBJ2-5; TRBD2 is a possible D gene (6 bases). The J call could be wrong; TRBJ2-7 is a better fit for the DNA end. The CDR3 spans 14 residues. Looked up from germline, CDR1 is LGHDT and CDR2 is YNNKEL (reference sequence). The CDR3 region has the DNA TGTGCCAGCAGCTCAACCGGGGGAGCGCTCGAGCAGTACTTC. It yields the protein CASSSTGGALEQYF.

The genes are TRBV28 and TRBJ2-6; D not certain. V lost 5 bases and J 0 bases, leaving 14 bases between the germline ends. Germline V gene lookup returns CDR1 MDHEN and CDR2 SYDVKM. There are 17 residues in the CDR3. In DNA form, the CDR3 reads TGTGCCAGCAGTCCCCAGGTATTCCTCTCTGGGGCCAACGTCCTGACTTTC. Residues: CASSPQVFLSGANVLTF.

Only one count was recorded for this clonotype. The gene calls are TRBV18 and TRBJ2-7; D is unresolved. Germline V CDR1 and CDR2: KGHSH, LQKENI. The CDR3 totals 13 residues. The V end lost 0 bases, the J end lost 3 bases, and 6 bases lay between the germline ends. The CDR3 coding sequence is TGTGCCAGCTCACCACCGAATATCTACGAGCAGTACTTC. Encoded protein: CASSPPNIYEQYF.

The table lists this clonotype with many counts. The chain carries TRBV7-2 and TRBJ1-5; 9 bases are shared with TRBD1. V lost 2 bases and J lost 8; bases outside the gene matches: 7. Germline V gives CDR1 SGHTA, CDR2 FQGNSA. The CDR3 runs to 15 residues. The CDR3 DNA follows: TGTGCCAGCAGCTTAAGTACAGGGGGCGGAAAGCCCCAGCATTTT. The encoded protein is CASSLSTGGGKPQHF.

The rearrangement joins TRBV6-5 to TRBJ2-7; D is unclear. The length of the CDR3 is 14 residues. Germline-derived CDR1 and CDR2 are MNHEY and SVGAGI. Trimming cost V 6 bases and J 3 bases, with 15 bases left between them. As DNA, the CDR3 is TGTGCCAGCAGCCGCGGTACAGCCGACTACGAGCAGTACTTC. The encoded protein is CASSRGTADYEQYF.

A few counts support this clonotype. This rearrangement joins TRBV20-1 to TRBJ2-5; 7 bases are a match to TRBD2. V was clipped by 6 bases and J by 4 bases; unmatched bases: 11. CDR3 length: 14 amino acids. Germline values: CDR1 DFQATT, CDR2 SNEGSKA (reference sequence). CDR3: CSAPTSGGGETQYF. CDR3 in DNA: TGCAGTGCCCCAACCTCGGGGGGAGGAGAGACCCAGTACTTC.

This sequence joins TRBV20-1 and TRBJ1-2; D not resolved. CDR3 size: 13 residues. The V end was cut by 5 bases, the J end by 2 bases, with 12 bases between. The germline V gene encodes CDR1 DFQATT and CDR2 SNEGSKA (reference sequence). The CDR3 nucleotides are TGCAGTGCTCCAATGGAGTTAAACTATGGCTACACCTTC. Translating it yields CSAPMELNYGYTF.

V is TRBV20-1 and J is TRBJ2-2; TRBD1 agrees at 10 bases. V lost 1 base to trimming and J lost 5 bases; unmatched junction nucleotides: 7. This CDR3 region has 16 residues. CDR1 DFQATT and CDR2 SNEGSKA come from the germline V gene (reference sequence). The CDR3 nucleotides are TGCAGTGCTAGAGCAGTGACAGGGGGCGAAACCGGGGAGCTGTTTTTT. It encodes CSARAVTGGETGELFF.

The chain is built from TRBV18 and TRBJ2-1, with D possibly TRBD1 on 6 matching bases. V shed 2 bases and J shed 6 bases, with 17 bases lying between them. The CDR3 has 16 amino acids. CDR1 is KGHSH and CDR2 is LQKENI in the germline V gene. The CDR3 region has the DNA TGTGCCAGCTCACCAATTATTGGGGGCGTGGGCAATGAGCAGTTCTTC. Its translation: CASSPIIGGVGNEQFF.

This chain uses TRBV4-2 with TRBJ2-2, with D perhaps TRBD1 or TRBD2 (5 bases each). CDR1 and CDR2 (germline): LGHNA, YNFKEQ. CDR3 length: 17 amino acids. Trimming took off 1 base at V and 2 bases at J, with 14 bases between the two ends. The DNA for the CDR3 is TGTGCCAGCAGCCAAGCTTCGGCAGGGAGAAACACCGGGGAGCTGTTTTTT. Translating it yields CASSQASAGRNTGELFF.

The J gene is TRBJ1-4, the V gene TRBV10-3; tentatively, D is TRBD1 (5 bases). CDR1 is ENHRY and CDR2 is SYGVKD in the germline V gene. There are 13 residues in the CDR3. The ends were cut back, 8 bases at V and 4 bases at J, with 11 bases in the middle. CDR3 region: CAISGHLNEKLFF. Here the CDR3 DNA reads TGTGCCATCTCCGGACACCTTAATGAAAAACTGTTTTTT.

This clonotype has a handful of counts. CDR3 sequence (DNA): TGTGCCTGGAGTGTCGCTGCAGGTCGCTATGGCTACACCTTC. Translating gives CAWSVAAGRYGYTF. The chain employs TRBV30 and TRBJ1-2; D unclear. Germline CDR1 and CDR2: GTSNPN and SVGIG (reference sequence). The V and J ends lost 0 bases and 4 bases respectively, with 12 bases between them. The CDR3 spans 14 residues.

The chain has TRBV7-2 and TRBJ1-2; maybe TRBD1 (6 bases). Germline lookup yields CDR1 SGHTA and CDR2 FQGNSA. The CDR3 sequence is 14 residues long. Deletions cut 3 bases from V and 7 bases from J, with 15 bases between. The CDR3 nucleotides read TGTGCCAGCAGCTTGTTCGGGGGGGCATCTGGCTACACCTTC. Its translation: CASSLFGGASGYTF.

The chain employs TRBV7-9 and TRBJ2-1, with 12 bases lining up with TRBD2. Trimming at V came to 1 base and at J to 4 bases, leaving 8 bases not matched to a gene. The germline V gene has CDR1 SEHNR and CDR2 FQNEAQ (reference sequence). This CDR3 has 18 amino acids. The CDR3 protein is CASSLGRLAGAQYNEQFF. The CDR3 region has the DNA TGTGCCAGCAGCTTAGGGAGACTAGCGGGGGCCCAGTACAATGAGCAGTTCTTC.

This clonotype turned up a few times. The CDR3 sequence is CASPGNPPEAFF. In DNA, the CDR3 is TGTGCCAGCCCCGGGAACCCCCCCGAAGCTTTCTTT. The J gene is TRBJ1-1, the V gene TRBV2; no clear D. Trimming pared 8 bases from V and 8 bases from J, leaving 15 bases between. The CDR3 sequence is 12 residues long. Germline values: CDR1 SNHLY, CDR2 FYNNEI.

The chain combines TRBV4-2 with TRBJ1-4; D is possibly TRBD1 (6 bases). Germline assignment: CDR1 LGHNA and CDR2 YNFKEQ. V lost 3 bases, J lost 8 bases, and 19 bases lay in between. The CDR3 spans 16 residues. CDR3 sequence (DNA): TGTGCCAGCAGCCAGGGAAACACAGGGTATAACGAAAAACTGTTTTTT. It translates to CASSQGNTGYNEKLFF.

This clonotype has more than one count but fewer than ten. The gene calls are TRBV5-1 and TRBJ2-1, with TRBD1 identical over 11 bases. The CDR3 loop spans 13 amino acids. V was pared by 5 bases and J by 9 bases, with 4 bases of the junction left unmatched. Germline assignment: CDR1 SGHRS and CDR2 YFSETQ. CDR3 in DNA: TGCGCCAGCAGAGGACAGGGGGCTGGTGAGCAGTTCTTC. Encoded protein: CASRGQGAGEQFF. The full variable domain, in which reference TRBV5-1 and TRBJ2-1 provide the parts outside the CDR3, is KAGVTQTPRYLIKTRGQQVTLSCSPISGHRSVSWYQQTPGQGLQFLFEYFSETQRNKGNFPGRFSGRQFSNSRSEMNVSTLELGDSALYLCASRGQGAGEQFFGPGTRLTVL.

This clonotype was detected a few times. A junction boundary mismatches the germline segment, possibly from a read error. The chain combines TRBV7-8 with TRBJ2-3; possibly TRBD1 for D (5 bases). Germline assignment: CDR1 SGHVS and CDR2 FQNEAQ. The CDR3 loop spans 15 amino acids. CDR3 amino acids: CACSLGVNHADTQYF. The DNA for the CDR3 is TGTGCCTGCAGCTTAGGGGTAAACCACGCAGATACGCAGTATTTT.

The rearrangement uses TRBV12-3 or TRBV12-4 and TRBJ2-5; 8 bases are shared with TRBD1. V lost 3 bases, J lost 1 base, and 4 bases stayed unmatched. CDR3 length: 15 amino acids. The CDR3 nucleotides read TGTGCCAGCAGTTTGGGACAGGCTTTCCAAGAGACCCAGTACTTC. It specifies CASSLGQAFQETQYF.

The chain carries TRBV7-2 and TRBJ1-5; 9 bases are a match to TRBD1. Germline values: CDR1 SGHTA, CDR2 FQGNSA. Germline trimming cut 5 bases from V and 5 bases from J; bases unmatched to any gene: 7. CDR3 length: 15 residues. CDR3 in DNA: TGTGCCAGCAGCCGGGACACAGGGGGCTATCAGCCCCAGCATTTT. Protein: CASSRDTGGYQPQHF.

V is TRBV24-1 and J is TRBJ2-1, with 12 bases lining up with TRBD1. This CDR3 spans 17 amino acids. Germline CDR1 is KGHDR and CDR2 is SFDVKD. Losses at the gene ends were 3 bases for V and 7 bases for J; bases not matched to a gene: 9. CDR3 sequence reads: CATSDPGQGAMRNEQFF. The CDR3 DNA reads TGTGCCACCAGTGATCCGGGACAGGGGGCGATGAGGAATGAGCAGTTCTTC.

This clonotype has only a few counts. This CDR3 is CAISIQGREDQPQHF. Written as DNA, the CDR3 is TGTGCCATCAGCATACAGGGAAGGGAGGATCAGCCCCAGCATTTT. This sequence joins TRBV10-3 and TRBJ1-5; D might be TRBD1 (6 bases). Germline V CDR1 and CDR2: ENHRY, SYGVKD. The CDR3 consists of 15 residues. V lost 6 bases and J 5 bases, leaving 17 bases between the germline ends.

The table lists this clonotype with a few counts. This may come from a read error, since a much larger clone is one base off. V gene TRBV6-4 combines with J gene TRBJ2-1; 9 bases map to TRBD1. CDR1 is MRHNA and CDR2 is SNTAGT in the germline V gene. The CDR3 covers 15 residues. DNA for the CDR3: TGTACCAGCAGTGAACTGGGACAGGGTAGCAATGAGCAGTTCTTC. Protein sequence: CTSSELGQGSNEQFF.

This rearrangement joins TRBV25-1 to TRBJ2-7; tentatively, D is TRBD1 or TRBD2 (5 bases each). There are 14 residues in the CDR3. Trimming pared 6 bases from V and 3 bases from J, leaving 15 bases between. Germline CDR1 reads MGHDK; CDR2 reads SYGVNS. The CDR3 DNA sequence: TGTGCCAGCAGCGAGGCGCAGGGACGCTACGAGCAGTACTTC. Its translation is CASSEAQGRYEQYF.